What follows are 5 T cell receptor beta chains derived from one specimen sequenced in a study of T cell clones after liver transplantation. Libraries were prepared by immunoSEQ multiplex PCR; TCRdb keeps only in-frame clonotypes and omits some of them. The data contain tens of thousands of clones, roughly nine tenths of them singletons. Sequenced material: CD4+ T cells from blood, taken before liver transplant. All receptors derive from a human donor who received a liver transplant.

The chain is built from TRBV19 and TRBJ1-2; D may be TRBD1 (5 bases). This CDR3 has 14 residues. With 7 bases removed from V and 8 bases from J, the gap between germline ends came to 20 bases. From germline, CDR1 is LNHDA and CDR2 SQIVND (reference sequence). The CDR3 sequence is CASNRIGVRGGYTF. The CDR3 region has the DNA TGTGCCAGTAATAGGATAGGGGTACGAGGCGGCTACACCTTC.

The chain links TRBV6-1 to TRBJ1-5; TRBD1 matches at 7 bases. The CDR3 covers 15 residues. V gave up 4 bases and J gave up 3 bases; unmatched junction bases: 6. CDR1 is MNHNS, CDR2 SASEGT, per germline. CDR3 sequence: CASSVTGTVNQPQHF. DNA of the CDR3: TGTGCCAGCAGTGTTACCGGGACAGTCAATCAGCCCCAGCATTTT.

This clone was found a few times. V usage is TRBV19 and J usage is TRBJ2-3, with a possible D match to TRBD2 (6 bases). Per germline, CDR1 LNHDA and CDR2 SQIVND (reference sequence). The CDR3 sequence is 16 residues long. Trimming cost V 3 bases and J 5 bases, with 18 bases left between them. Written as DNA, the CDR3 is TGTGCCAGTAGTATGGTGGCGGGATTAGCTGGAGATACGCAGTATTTT. Encoded protein: CASSMVAGLAGDTQYF.

The chain joins TRBV5-1 to TRBJ2-1; D is ambiguous. The germline CDR1 and CDR2 sequences are SGHRS and YFSETQ. This CDR3 is 17 amino acids long. The V and J ends lost 0 bases and 4 bases respectively, with 17 bases between them. CDR3 coding DNA: TGCGCCAGCAGCTTGGTTGGCTCACAGTTCAATTACAATGAGCAGTTCTTC. Residues: CASSLVGSQFNYNEQFF. Looking up the rest from reference TRBV5-1 and TRBJ2-1 gives the full variable domain: KAGVTQTPRYLIKTRGQQVTLSCSPISGHRSVSWYQQTPGQGLQFLFEYFSETQRNKGNFPGRFSGRQFSNSRSEMNVSTLELGDSALYLCASSLVGSQFNYNEQFFGPGTRLTVL.

As concerns this clone: Other nucleotide sequences from this sample produce the same CDR3. In DNA, the CDR3 is TGCGCCAGCAGCTTCTGGGGAAGGGATACGCAGTATTTT. Encoded protein: CASSFWGRDTQYF. The J gene is TRBJ2-3, the V gene TRBV5-1; D is ambiguous. Trimming pared 2 bases from V and 6 bases from J, leaving 10 bases between. CDR3 size: 13 residues. Germline lookup yields CDR1 SGHRS and CDR2 YFSETQ.